In its sample, the clone carrying this TCR beta chain was seen once. After removal of 0 bases from V and 7 bases from J, the junction contained 11 bases not matched to a gene. In germline, CDR1 is MNHEY, CDR2 SVGAGI. The CDR3 covers 16 residues. The RNA input was about 0.5 to 1 ug, and it was reverse transcribed with random hexamers. TCR beta CDR3 was amplified by immunoSEQ covering 54 Vbeta and 13 Jbeta. TCRdb redid the calling of the immunoSEQ multiplex PCR reads with MiXCR, one entry per CDR3 protein. This sample has about 240,000 distinct CDR3 sequences, with almost 97% found just once. The sample originates from a study of CD8 T cells in Susac syndrome.

Sample: CD4+ T cells from PBMCs. The clonotype comes from a human donor with Susac syndrome. This sequence joins TRBV6-5 and TRBJ2-7, with 8 bases matching TRBD1. The CDR3 DNA is TGTGCCAGCAGTTACTCGAGGACAGGGCCCCCGGGGGAGCAGTACTTC. Translation gives CASSYSRTGPPGEQYF.